The clone carrying this TCR beta chain has at least ten counts. Production of TCR cDNA was by 5'RACE template switching, which also added a universal primer site and UMIs. One entry per CDR3 protein results from TCRdb running MiXCR on the 5' RACE reads. In the table there are roughly 32,000 distinct CDR3 sequences, 4% to 4.5% of which are singletons. The sample comes from a study of T cells after yellow fever vaccination. At the level of the study: SMART-Seq v4 Ultra Low Input handled preparation of low-cell-number fractions.

Germline V gene data show CDR1 as SGHAT and CDR2 as FQNNGV. This CDR3 comprises 15 residues. The V gene end was trimmed by 3 bases and the J gene end by 6 bases; junction bases not matched to a gene: 9. Sample: CD8+ T cells sorted from PBMCs, taken 5 days after the yellow fever booster vaccination. The V gene is TRBV11-2, the J gene TRBJ2-3; 7 bases fit TRBD2. The source of this sequence is a man under 40 who received the YFV17D yellow fever vaccine. CDR3 protein: CASSFRGRAADTQYF. The CDR3, as DNA: TGTGCCAGCAGCTTTCGAGGGAGGGCCGCGGATACGCAGTATTTT.